A selection of T cell receptor beta chains follows, all from one sample in a study of T cell responses to AZD1222 COVID-19 vaccine. The protocol was immunoSEQ multiplex PCR, while the TCRdb copy is restricted to in-frame clones and leaves out a portion. The sample lists 54,000 or so clones, about 90% seen once, with less than 2% in the top ten. The sample here was peripheral blood, taken on day 0 of AZD1222 vaccination. The receptors come from an adult in good health. The CDR3 runs from the conserved cysteine through the conserved F or W. Fields, in order: D gene, V gene, J gene, clone size, CDR3 protein, CDR3 DNA. The D gene is left open where the match is weak. Expanded clones are given a class, and other clones once, few, many or no size at all.

TRBD1	TRBV5-4	TRBJ2-7	NA	CASSWDRANEQYF	TGTGCCAGCAGCTGGGACAGGGCCAACGAGCAGTACTTC
TRBD1	TRBV24-1	TRBJ1-1	NA	CATIMTGFSEAFF	TGTGCCACCATTATGACAGGGTTTAGTGAAGCTTTCTTT
NA	TRBV5-1	TRBJ1-4	NA	CASSSGGVSEKLFF	TGCGCCAGCAGCTCCGGAGGTGTAAGCGAAAAACTGTTTTTT
TRBD2	TRBV7-8	TRBJ2-7	NA	CASSPMAGGPYEQYF	TGTGCCAGCAGCCCCATGGCGGGAGGGCCCTACGAGCAGTACTTC
TRBD1	TRBV6-1	TRBJ2-6	NA	CASSVGDRGYSGANVLTF	TGTGCCAGCAGTGTGGGGGACAGGGGGTACTCTGGGGCCAACGTCCTGACTTTC
NA	TRBV15	TRBJ1-1	NA	CATSRDHRGEAFF	TGTGCCACCAGCAGAGATCACCGGGGTGAAGCTTTCTTT
TRBD1	TRBV7-2	TRBJ1-4	NA	CASSAGTANEKLFF	TGTGCCAGCAGCGCCGGGACAGCGAATGAAAAACTGTTTTTT
NA	TRBV27	TRBJ1-6	NA	CASSYKKTSSYNSPLHF	TGTGCCAGCAGTTATAAGAAGACGAGCTCCTATAATTCACCCCTCCACTTT
NA	TRBV6-2/TRBV6-3	TRBJ1-1	NA	CASSYLPSTEAFF	TGTGCCAGCAGTTACCTGCCGAGCACTGAAGCTTTCTTT
NA	TRBV11-2	TRBJ2-1	NA	CASGVMESQFF	TGTGCCAGCGGAGTCATGGAGTCGCAGTTCTTC
TRBD2	TRBV3-1/TRBV3-2	TRBJ2-7	NA	CASSPSGLPGEQYF	TGTGCCAGCAGCCCCTCGGGACTACCGGGGGAGCAGTACTTC
TRBD1	TRBV5-1	TRBJ1-1	NA	CASRTDRENTEAFF	TGCGCCAGCAGAACAGACAGGGAGAACACTGAAGCTTTCTTT
TRBD1	TRBV6-2/TRBV6-3	TRBJ1-1	NA	CASSVDRAGNTEAFF	TGTGCCAGCAGCGTTGACAGGGCCGGGAACACTGAAGCTTTCTTT
NA	TRBV9	TRBJ1-2	NA	CASSLGDTNYGYTF	TGTGCCAGCAGTCTCGGGGACACTAACTATGGCTACACCTTC
NA	TRBV21-1	TRBJ2-7	few	CASRPPQPYEQYF	TGTGCCAGCAGGCCCCCACAGCCATACGAGCAGTACTTC
NA	TRBV4-1	TRBJ2-5	few	CASSLDSGSFFETQYF	TGCGCCAGCAGCCTGGACTCCGGGAGTTTTTTTGAGACCCAGTACTTC
TRBD1	TRBV19	TRBJ2-7	NA	CASSMRQGFYEQYF	TGTGCCAGTAGTATGCGACAGGGCTTCTACGAGCAGTACTTC
TRBD1	TRBV10-3	TRBJ2-1	NA	CAISEYGTGTAWSNEQFF	TGTGCCATCAGTGAGTATGGGACAGGGACCGCTTGGTCAAATGAGCAGTTCTTC
TRBD1	TRBV19	TRBJ2-2	NA	CASSTQTGGSGELFF	TGTGCCAGTAGTACACAGACAGGGGGCAGCGGGGAGCTGTTTTTT
TRBD1	TRBV19	TRBJ2-3	NA	CASSILQGVLDTQYF	TGTGCCAGTAGTATTTTACAGGGGGTCCTAGATACGCAGTATTTT
TRBD2	TRBV14	TRBJ2-1	NA	CASSRRREFDEQFF	TGTGCCAGCAGCCGTCGGCGGGAGTTTGACGAGCAGTTCTTC
NA	TRBV19	TRBJ2-1	once	CASSRGGTSGNEQFF	TGTGCCAGTAGTAGGGGTGGGACCTCAGGCAATGAGCAGTTCTTC
NA	TRBV7-3	TRBJ1-3	NA	CASQESSGNTIYF	TGTGCCAGCCAAGAAAGCTCTGGAAACACCATATATTTT
TRBD2	TRBV9	TRBJ2-1	NA	CASSAHTGLAENEQFF	TGTGCCAGCAGCGCCCATACGGGACTAGCTGAGAATGAGCAGTTCTTC
NA	TRBV5-4	TRBJ2-1	NA	CASSIGTTPNNEQFF	TGTGCCAGCAGCATCGGGACGACTCCTAACAATGAGCAGTTCTTC
NA	TRBV19	TRBJ1-1	few	CASSPGNRVTEAFF	TGTGCCAGTAGTCCCGGGAACAGGGTAACTGAAGCTTTCTTT
TRBD1	TRBV11-2	TRBJ2-5	NA	CASSHSGTGGSQYF	TGTGCCAGCAGCCACTCGGGGACAGGGGGTTCCCAGTACTTC
TRBD1	TRBV27	TRBJ2-7	NA	CASSTGTGAYEQYF	TGTGCCAGCAGCACCGGGACAGGGGCCTACGAGCAGTACTTC
NA	TRBV27	TRBJ2-2	NA	CASSPGPTQELFF	TGTGCCAGCAGCCCAGGACCGACCCAGGAGCTGTTTTTT
NA	TRBV10-3	TRBJ1-1	NA	CAIRNRQENTEAFF	TGTGCCATCAGGAACCGACAGGAGAACACTGAAGCTTTCTTT
NA	TRBV25-1	TRBJ1-6	once	CASSDTGTIIPLHF	TGTGCCAGCAGTGACACCGGGACAATCATACCCCTCCACTTT
NA	TRBV28	TRBJ2-7	NA	CASNRPPGNSYEQYF	TGTGCCAGCAACCGACCCCCAGGGAACTCCTACGAGCAGTACTTC
TRBD2	TRBV24-1	TRBJ2-1	NA	CATSDPGGSNNEQFF	TGTGCCACCAGTGACCCGGGGGGGAGTAACAATGAGCAGTTCTTC
NA	TRBV30	TRBJ1-3	NA	CAWSRTGEGNTIYF	TGTGCCTGGAGTAGGACGGGGGAAGGAAACACCATATATTTT
TRBD1	TRBV12-5	TRBJ1-3	NA	CASGLLTGTGALSGNTIYF	TGTGCTAGTGGTTTGCTGACCGGGACAGGGGCCCTCTCTGGAAACACCATATATTTT
TRBD2	TRBV20-1	TRBJ2-7	NA	CSASVIRAGGSYEQYF	TGCAGTGCTAGTGTCATTCGGGCGGGAGGGAGCTACGAGCAGTACTTC
NA	TRBV5-1	TRBJ2-2	NA	CASSLVGVYTGELFF	TGCGCCAGCAGCTTGGTCGGGGTATACACCGGGGAGCTGTTTTTT
NA	TRBV12-3/TRBV12-4	TRBJ2-1	NA	CASSHYNEQFF	TGTGCCAGCAGTCACTACAATGAGCAGTTCTTC
NA	TRBV27	TRBJ1-5	once	CASSPGFLGNQPQHF	TGTGCCAGCAGCCCAGGGTTTCTGGGCAATCAGCCCCAGCATTTT
TRBD2	TRBV18	TRBJ2-3	NA	CASSSRLAGADTQYF	TGTGCCAGCTCATCTAGACTAGCGGGAGCAGATACGCAGTATTTT
TRBD1	TRBV19	TRBJ1-1	NA	CASSRTGTEAFF	TGTGCCAGTAGTAGGACAGGGACTGAAGCTTTCTTT
NA	TRBV7-9	TRBJ1-3	NA	CASSPEGGVVSGNTIYF	TGTGCCAGCAGCCCCGAAGGGGGTGTCGTCTCTGGAAACACCATATATTTT
TRBD1	TRBV11-2	TRBJ2-1	few	CASSLLGQSQNEQFF	TGTGCCAGCAGCCTGCTGGGACAGTCCCAGAATGAGCAGTTCTTC
NA	TRBV28	TRBJ2-7	few	CASSLRQYEQYF	TGTGCCAGCAGTTTACGGCAATACGAGCAGTACTTC
TRBD2	TRBV5-4	TRBJ2-7	NA	CASSLKILAGGPSGEQYF	TGTGCCAGCAGCTTAAAAATTCTAGCGGGAGGGCCGTCGGGGGAGCAGTACTTC
TRBD2	TRBV3-1/TRBV3-2	TRBJ2-1	NA	CASSEPGLAGEVLIF	TGTGCCAGCAGCGAACCGGGACTAGCGGGAGAGGTATTGATCTTC
TRBD1	TRBV2	TRBJ1-6	once	CASRQGDYNSPLHF	TGTGCCAGCCGACAGGGGGATTATAATTCACCCCTCCACTTT
NA	TRBV19	TRBJ2-6	NA	CASSKSGTNSGANVLTF	TGTGCCAGTAGCAAGTCCGGGACAAACTCTGGGGCCAACGTCCTGACTTTC
TRBD2	TRBV5-1	TRBJ2-1	NA	CASSLGLAGGSLYNEQFF	TGCGCCAGCAGCCTGGGACTAGCGGGAGGCTCTCTCTACAATGAGCAGTTCTTC
TRBD2	TRBV19	TRBJ2-3	NA	CATTLTGTSGTDTQYF	TGTGCCACCACCCTGACCGGGACTAGCGGCACAGATACGCAGTATTTT
NA	TRBV6-1	TRBJ1-1	NA	CASREGGKSTEAFF	TGTGCCAGCAGAGAAGGGGGTAAGAGCACTGAAGCTTTCTTT
NA	TRBV10-3	TRBJ2-3	NA	CAISESAGSTDTQYF	TGTGCCATCAGTGAGTCTGCGGGAAGCACAGATACGCAGTATTTT
TRBD2	TRBV5-4	TRBJ2-1	NA	CASRRTSGPYNEQFF	TGTGCCAGCAGGCGGACTAGCGGACCCTACAATGAGCAGTTCTTC
TRBD1	TRBV20-1	TRBJ1-1	NA	CSASGQAVMNTEAFF	TGCAGTGCTAGTGGACAGGCGGTAATGAACACTGAAGCTTTCTTT
NA	TRBV27	TRBJ1-2	NA	CASSSLRANYGYTF	TGTGCCAGCAGTAGTCTGAGGGCTAACTATGGCTACACCTTC
TRBD1	TRBV6-6	TRBJ1-4	NA	CASSLITGTGLEKLFF	TGTGCCAGCAGCTTAATTACCGGGACAGGGCTCGAAAAACTGTTTTTT
NA	TRBV10-2	TRBJ1-5	NA	CASTQGPNQPQHF	TGCGCCAGCACCCAAGGCCCCAATCAGCCCCAGCATTTT
TRBD1	TRBV14	TRBJ2-3	NA	CASSQDWGTGTDTQYF	TGTGCCAGCAGCCAAGATTGGGGGACAGGCACAGATACGCAGTATTTT
TRBD2	TRBV6-1	TRBJ2-2	NA	CASRERPGTSGTETGELFF	TGTGCCAGCAGGGAAAGACCCGGGACTAGCGGGACGGAGACCGGGGAGCTGTTTTTT